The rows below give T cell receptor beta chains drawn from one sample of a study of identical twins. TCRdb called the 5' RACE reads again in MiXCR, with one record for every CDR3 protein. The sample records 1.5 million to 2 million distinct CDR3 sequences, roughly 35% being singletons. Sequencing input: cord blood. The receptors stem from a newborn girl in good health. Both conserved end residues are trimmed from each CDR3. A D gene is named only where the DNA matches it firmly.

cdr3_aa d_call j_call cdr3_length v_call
ASSQDQARKLF - TRBJ1-4 11 TRBV4-2
ASDLAGFNEQF TRBD2 TRBJ2-1 11 TRBV12-3/TRBV12-4
ASSLYGGIETQY TRBD2 TRBJ2-5 12 TRBV7-6
ASSPGGVGETQY - TRBJ2-5 12 TRBV5-6
AWSLQGSTEAF TRBD1 TRBJ1-1 11 TRBV30
ASSQVGSGTRNEKLF - TRBJ1-4 15 TRBV4-1
ASSPFPPGTYEQY - TRBJ2-7 13 TRBV3-1
ATSDPPDRWNTGELF TRBD1 TRBJ2-2 15 TRBV24-1
ASSLRFRQGNYGYT - TRBJ1-2 14 TRBV5-8
SGGGETQF - - 8 TRBV20-1
ASSVGRGRAGARNTGELF TRBD2 TRBJ2-2 18 TRBV9
ASSPRGRYYGYT TRBD1 TRBJ1-2 12 TRBV7-2
ASSQVSRGRAGELF TRBD1 TRBJ2-2 14 TRBV4-1
SVYGGMNTEAF - TRBJ1-1 11 TRBV29-1
ASSLGTGGPESIQY TRBD2 TRBJ2-4 14 TRBV11-2
ASSLSRGLAGGKYEQY TRBD2 TRBJ2-7 16 TRBV27
ASSLGVGTSPREQY TRBD2 TRBJ2-7 14 TRBV5-1
ASSLDKARQPQH - TRBJ1-5 12 TRBV28
ASSFLGPSSYEQYFGTGKNIQY - TRBJ2-4 22 TRBV28
ASSWDRREQPQH TRBD1 TRBJ1-5 12 TRBV12-3/TRBV12-4